This T cell receptor (beta chain) was captured in a study of T-cell reconstitution after alpha-beta-depleted transplantation in children. TCRbeta library construction was performed incorporating unique molecular identifiers. Each CDR3 protein is one row after TCRdb ran MiXCR on the PCR reads. This table holds about 6,200 distinct CDR3 sequences, around 15% found once. V lost 2 bases to trimming and J lost 0 bases, with 8 bases between them. Germline CDR1 reads MNHEY; CDR2 reads SVGAGI. This CDR3 is built from 16 residues. General study results and limits: Several hundred expanded graft clones reportedly supplied alpha-beta T cells about two months after transplant. Newly generated T cells supplied most T-cell counts and diversity one year post-transplant.

By frequency in the sample, this clonotype is medium-sized. Its antigen remains unidentified. The genes are TRBV6-5 and TRBJ2-6; unclear D gene. The source material was PBMCs, sampled before TCRalphabeta/CD19-depleted stem cell transplant. The clonotype comes from a boy between 10 and 17 years old with acute lymphoblastic leukemia, due to receive a stem cell transplant. The CDR3 loop is CASSYRTSSGANVLTF. Here the CDR3 DNA reads TGTGCCAGCAGTTACAGGACGTCCTCTGGGGCCAACGTCCTGACTTTC.